The rows below give T cell receptor beta chains drawn from one sample of a study of blood T cells in healthy people across ages. MiXCR was run by TCRdb on the 5' RACE reads, yielding one entry per CDR3 protein. This repertoire shows approximately 1.5 million distinct CDR3 sequences, about 42% found once; its top ten account for around 4%. The sequencing input was blood. Source of these receptors: a woman aged 18-30 years in good health. CDR3s include the opening cysteine and the closing phenylalanine or tryptophan. D genes are given only for firm matches. Clone size is stated in some rows and not others, as once, few, many or a class when expanded.

TGTGCCAGCAGTAGCCCCGGGACAGGTACCAACGAGCAGTACTTC	CASSSPGTGTNEQYF	NA	TRBV27	TRBJ2-7	TRBD1
TGCGCCAGCTCTGGAGGGGAGGGCAATCAGCCCCAGCATTTT	CASSGGEGNQPQHF	NA	TRBV5-1	TRBJ1-5	NA
TGTGCCAGCTCACCTTCGACTAGCGGATTCAATGAGCAGTACTTC	CASSPSTSGFNEQYF	NA	TRBV18	TRBJ2-7	TRBD2
TGTGCCAGCAGCCCGAGGGCCCACACTGAAGCTTTCTTT	CASSPRAHTEAFF	once	TRBV6-6	TRBJ1-1	NA
TGTGCCAGCAGCCCACGACTAGCGGGAGTCCACGAGCAGTACTTC	CASSPRLAGVHEQYF	NA	TRBV6-2/TRBV6-3	TRBJ2-7	TRBD2
TGTGCCAGCAGGCCTAGCGGGGGGAACTCTGGGGCCAACGTCCTGACTTTC	CASRPSGGNSGANVLTF	NA	TRBV6-1	TRBJ2-6	TRBD2
TGTGCCAGCAGTTACTCCGAGACAGACGGCTATGGCTACACCTTC	CASSYSETDGYGYTF	NA	TRBV6-5	TRBJ1-2	NA
TGTGCCAGCAGCCAGACAGGTCGCTCCTACAATGAGCAGTACTTC	CASSQTGRSYNEQYF	few	TRBV2	TRBJ2-7	NA
TGTGCCAGCAGCCCAGACAGGGGGCGGCATCAGCCCCAGCATTTT	CASSPDRGRHQPQHF	NA	TRBV7-8	TRBJ1-5	TRBD1
TGTGCCAGCAGTTCCGAACGGGCCGGGACGGACGGTTTAGAGACCCAGTACTTC	CASSSERAGTDGLETQYF	few	TRBV12-3/TRBV12-4	TRBJ2-5	NA
TGTGCCAGCACAGGGTTCGGAGAGACCCAGTACTTC	CASTGFGETQYF	NA	TRBV2	TRBJ2-5	NA
TGCAGTGCTAGAGATCAGACGGTCTACGAGCAGTACTTC	CSARDQTVYEQYF	NA	TRBV20-1	TRBJ2-7	NA
TGTGCCAGCAGCCCCTTCCTAATAGGGCCCACTGAAGCTTTCTTT	CASSPFLIGPTEAFF	NA	TRBV7-3	TRBJ1-1	NA
TGCGCCAGCAGCTTGGCTCTAGCGGGGGCCACGGAACAGTACTTC	CASSLALAGATEQYF	NA	TRBV5-1	TRBJ2-5	TRBD2
TGTGCCAGCAGTTTATTTCGGGTATTCTCCTATGGCTACACCTTC	CASSLFRVFSYGYTF	few	TRBV12-3/TRBV12-4	TRBJ1-2	NA
TGTGCCAGCAGCCAAGCGGGCGCGGGAGACGTGCCGTTCTTC	CASSQAGAGDVPFF	few	TRBV4-2	TRBJ2-1	TRBD2
TGTGCCAGCAGTGAGGCAGTTAGGACCGGGGAGCTGTTTTTT	CASSEAVRTGELFF	NA	TRBV6-1	TRBJ2-2	NA
TGCAGTGCTCAGCTGAGCTCCTATAATTCACCCCTCCACTTT	CSAQLSSYNSPLHF	NA	TRBV20-1	TRBJ1-6	NA
TGTGCCAGCGGGGACTGGGAGGTCGATGAGCAGTTCTTC	CASGDWEVDEQFF	NA	TRBV7-6	TRBJ2-1	NA
TGTGCCAGCAGCCTAGGACTAGGGGCGGCCCAGTACTTC	CASSLGLGAAQYF	NA	TRBV7-2	TRBJ2-7	TRBD2
TGTGCCAGCAGCCAAGCCGCCCGGACTAGCGTTTACAATGAGCAGTTCTTC	CASSQAARTSVYNEQFF	NA	TRBV4-2	TRBJ2-1	TRBD2
TGTGCTAGCAGCACCACAAGGCCCAGCTCCTACAATGAGCAGTTCTTC	CASSTTRPSSYNEQFF	NA	TRBV7-9	TRBJ2-1	NA
TGTGCCAGCAGTTTATTTTGGGAGGGCCGATTCGCCTACAATGAGCAGTACTTC	CASSLFWEGRFAYNEQYF	NA	TRBV27	TRBJ2-7	TRBD2
TGCAGTGCCAGAGTGTTCTCAGCCTACGAGCAGTACTTC	CSARVFSAYEQYF	few	TRBV20-1	TRBJ2-7	NA
TGCAGTGCTAGAGCGGGACAGGTGTTCAATGAGCAGTACTTC	CSARAGQVFNEQYF	once	TRBV20-1	TRBJ2-7	TRBD1
TGTGCCAGCATTGGGAGTTTCATGAACACTGAAGCTTTCTTT	CASIGSFMNTEAFF	NA	TRBV7-9	TRBJ1-1	NA
TGTGCCAGCAGCCGGCTGCAGGGTATGGGCCCTGGAAACACCATATATTTT	CASSRLQGMGPGNTIYF	NA	TRBV2	TRBJ1-3	NA
TGCAGTGCTATACGACGGTACTCCTACAATGAGCAGTTCTTC	CSAIRRYSYNEQFF	few	TRBV20-1	TRBJ2-1	NA
TGTGCCAGCTTAGCGTACAATGAGCAGTTCTTC	CASLAYNEQFF	few	TRBV7-2	TRBJ2-1	NA
TGTGCCAGCAGCTTAGGCATCAGACACAGGGCCAACGTCCTGACTTTC	CASSLGIRHRANVLTF	NA	TRBV7-8	TRBJ2-6	NA
TGCGCCAGCAGCGAACGACAGGGTGGCTACGAGCAGTACTTC	CASSERQGGYEQYF	few	TRBV4-1	TRBJ2-7	TRBD1
TGTGCCACCAGCAGAGATTGGTTTTTAGGTGGGAGCGAGCAGTTCTTC	CATSRDWFLGGSEQFF	many	TRBV15	TRBJ2-1	NA
TGCAGTGCTAGAGAAATAGACAACTATGGCTACACCTTC	CSAREIDNYGYTF	few	TRBV20-1	TRBJ1-2	NA
TGTGCCAGCAGCCTCGGGACCAACTCCTACAATGAGCAGTTCTTC	CASSLGTNSYNEQFF	many	TRBV5-4	TRBJ2-1	NA
TGTGCCAGCAGGGAACCTACAGGGTCCTACGAGCAGTACTTC	CASREPTGSYEQYF	NA	TRBV28	TRBJ2-7	NA
TGTGCCATAAAGACAGGGGGCGCCCCCACTGAAGCTTTCTTT	CAIKTGGAPTEAFF	NA	TRBV10-3	TRBJ1-1	TRBD1
TGTGCCAGCAGCCAAGATCCCACGTCCTCCAATGAGCAGTTCTTC	CASSQDPTSSNEQFF	NA	TRBV3-1	TRBJ2-1	NA
TGCGCCAGCAGTGAGTACGGGGCAGCTTTCTTT	CASSEYGAAFF	NA	TRBV10-2	TRBJ1-1	NA
TGTGCCAGCAATTCCCCCCGGAGAGGGGGCATTACAGATACGCAGTATTTT	CASNSPRRGGITDTQYF	few	TRBV6-2/TRBV6-3	TRBJ2-3	TRBD1